This T cell receptor (beta chain) stems from a study of molecular identifiers for immune sequencing clone quantification. The CDR3 contains 14 residues. In germline, CDR1 is SGHRS, CDR2 YFSETQ. Trimming removed 5 bases at V and 2 bases at J, with 10 bases between. This clonotype was seen ten or more times. It was with previously described methods and listed TCR primers that bulk TCR libraries were made. TCRdb re-called the PCR reads with MiXCR, one entry per CDR3 protein. The sample lists approximately 37,000 distinct CDR3 sequences, less than 20% occurring once. The source is a human donor in good health. Some libraries in this study had Jurkat cell RNA spiked in. Sequenced input: naive CD8+ T cells from blood, with Jurkat cell RNA spiked in. Subset in this sample: FACS-sorted CD8+CD4-CCR7+CD45RA+ naive T cells. This rearrangement joins TRBV5-1 to TRBJ2-2; tentatively, D is TRBD1 (6 bases). Written as DNA, the CDR3 is TGCGCCAGCAGACAGGACAGTAACACCGGGGAGCTGTTTTTT. Its protein is CASRQDSNTGELFF.